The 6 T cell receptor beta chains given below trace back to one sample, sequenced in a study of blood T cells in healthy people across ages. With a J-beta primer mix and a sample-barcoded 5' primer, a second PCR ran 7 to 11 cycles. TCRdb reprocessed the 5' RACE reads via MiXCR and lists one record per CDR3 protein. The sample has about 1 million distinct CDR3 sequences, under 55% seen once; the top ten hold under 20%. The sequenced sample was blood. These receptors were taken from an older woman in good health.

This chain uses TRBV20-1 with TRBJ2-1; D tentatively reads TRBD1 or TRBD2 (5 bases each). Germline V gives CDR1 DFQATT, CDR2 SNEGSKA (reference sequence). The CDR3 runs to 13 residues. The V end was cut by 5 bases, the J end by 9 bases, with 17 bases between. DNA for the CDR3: TGCAGTGCTGACCGGGCCCTGAGGGGTGAGCAGTTCTTC. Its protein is CSADRALRGEQFF.

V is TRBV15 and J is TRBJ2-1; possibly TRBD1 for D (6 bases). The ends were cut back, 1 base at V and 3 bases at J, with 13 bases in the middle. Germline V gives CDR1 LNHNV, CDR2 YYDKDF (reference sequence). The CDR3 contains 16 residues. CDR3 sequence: CATSRVGGEDYNEQFF. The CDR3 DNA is TGTGCCACCAGCAGAGTAGGGGGAGAAGACTACAATGAGCAGTTCTTC.

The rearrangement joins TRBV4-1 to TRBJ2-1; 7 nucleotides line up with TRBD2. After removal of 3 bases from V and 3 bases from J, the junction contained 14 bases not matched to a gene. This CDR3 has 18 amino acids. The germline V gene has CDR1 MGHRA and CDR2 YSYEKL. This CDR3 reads CASSQWATASGGYNEQFF. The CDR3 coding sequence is TGCGCCAGCAGCCAGTGGGCGACAGCTAGCGGAGGCTACAATGAGCAGTTCTTC.

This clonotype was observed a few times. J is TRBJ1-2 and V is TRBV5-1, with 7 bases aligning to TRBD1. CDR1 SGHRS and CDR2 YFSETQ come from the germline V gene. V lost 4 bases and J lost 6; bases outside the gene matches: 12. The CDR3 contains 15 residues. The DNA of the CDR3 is TGCGCCAGCAGCCCTCGGACAGGTGGCGGAAATGGCTACACCTTC. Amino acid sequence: CASSPRTGGGNGYTF.

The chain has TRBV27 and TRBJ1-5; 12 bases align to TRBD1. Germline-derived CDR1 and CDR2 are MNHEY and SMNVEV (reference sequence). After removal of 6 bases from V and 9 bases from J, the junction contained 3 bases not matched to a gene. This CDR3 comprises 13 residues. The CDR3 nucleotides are TGTGCCAGCAGGGGGACAGGGGGCATGCCCCAGCATTTT. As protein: CASRGTGGMPQHF.

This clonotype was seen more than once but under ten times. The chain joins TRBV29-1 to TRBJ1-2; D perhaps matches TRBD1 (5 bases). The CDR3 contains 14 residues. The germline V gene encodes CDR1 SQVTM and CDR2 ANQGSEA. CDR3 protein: CSGKTDPTGHGYTF. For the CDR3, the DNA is TGCAGTGGCAAAACGGACCCCACGGGGCATGGCTACACCTTC.